This TCR beta chain was observed in a study of cytomegalovirus exposure and HLA in healthy donors (dated by TCRdb to the late 2010s). At the level of the whole study: An earlier analysis of about 560 of the donors reported roughly 300 Gb of sequence data and roughly 120 million unique TCR beta sequences obtained from roughly 180 million T cells. Roughly 300 gigabases of sequencing data and roughly 80 million unique TCR sequences made up an early release that covered approximately 650 HLA-typed donors. The genetic ancestry cluster associated with self-reported Caucasian donors included roughly 84% of the roughly 410 genotyped donors. The aim of the study was to test whether cataloging public T cell receptors could identify signatures of past pathogen exposure. Using immunosequencing, the study profiled T cell repertoires from 500 to 800 subjects and related those repertoires to cytomegalovirus serostatus. In addition to the first cohort of around 670 subjects, a separate validation cohort of 100 to 150 different subjects was used. High-throughput TCR immunosequencing, statistical association of individual TCRs with disease status, and machine learning were combined to predict cytomegalovirus infection status. A later analysis re-examined previously published TCR beta repertoires from over 500 donors and added high-resolution HLA genotyping to investigate patterns of TCR occurrence. Rather than drawing on any new phenotypic data, the later analysis identified candidate immune exposures from TCR beta sequences and the way those sequences occurred across donors. To decide whether each TCR beta V gene segment behaved as functional or pseudogenic, an earlier analysis of some 580 of the donors relied on high-throughput TCR beta sequencing. Donor age, sex, ethnicity and CMV serostatus were collected together with the repertoire data. In a later genetic analysis, genome-wide SNP genotypes for about 60% of the 666 donors were used, and that subset was treated as a discovery cohort. Every repertoire in the discovery cohort had been generated on one and the same sequencing platform. Both class I and class II loci were covered by HLA typing, at four-digit resolution. Typing coverage varied by locus: roughly 629-630 donors for A, B, C, DRB1 and DQB1; about 520 for DQA1; some 610 for DPA1; more than 450 for DPB1. Several DR-DQ haplotypes were treated as single units for association and clustering because of strong linkage in the cohort. Across under 500 genotyped donors of the cohort, an average of approximately 240,000 unique TCR beta nucleotide sequences per donor were sequenced, and 15% to 20% of those sequences were non-productive. What the authors observed across the whole study: Only TCR beta chains were sequenced in this cohort, and the absence of alpha or paired-chain data limited detectable features. Because some donors lacked HLA typing at each locus, the association tests relied only on the typed subset. In a later genetic analysis, a missense DCLRE1C variant was associated with V-gene and J-gene trimming of TCR beta chains, and the association was replicated in an independent cohort. Most TCR sequences were seen in very few donors, while some public TCRs were found in many individuals. The classifier was reported to diagnose cytomegalovirus status with high specificity and sensitivity in both the original and validation cohorts. An earlier analysis of 587 of the donors showed that most TCR beta V segments appeared in productive rearrangements either about 87% or about 30% of the time, which broadly matched IMGT annotations. Assigning TCR associations to individual alleles was difficult when HLA alleles, especially DR and DQ, strongly co-occurred. At a false discovery rate of 0.05, a later analysis linked about 17,000 TCR beta sequences to specific HLA alleles. In a later genetic analysis, fewer N-insertions in productive TCRs were reported among donors in an Asian-associated ancestry cluster than the 666-donor mean. According to a later analysis, TCR association rates differed among HLA loci, with DRB1 alleles showing the most associated TCRs and HLA-C alleles showing the fewest. According to a later analysis, parvovirus B19, influenza, CMV and Epstein-Barr virus appeared linked to several top co-occurrence clusters. CMV serostatus was the only immune exposure information available for the cohort. Roughly uniform sequencing depth across donors was assumed in presence/absence analyses, although this assumption may not hold. The study gave a list of about 170 TCR beta chains associated with cytomegalovirus. A further reported finding was that TCR beta sequences accurately predicted the HLA-A and HLA-B alleles for most subjects in the first cohort. Compared with equally common non-associated chains, HLA-associated TCR beta chains in a later analysis were more clonally expanded and had lower generation probabilities. The earlier analysis of approximately 560 of the donors excluded seventeen rarely observed V segments, including chromosome 9 orphons, because counts were too low. It was suggested by the authors that the approach could potentially be generalized to other disease states and immunological phenotypes. A few of the identified cytomegalovirus-associated TCR beta chains were confirmed in vitro to be specific for cytomegalovirus antigens. Some IMGT-functional V segments, including TRBV6-2 and TRBV6-3, could not be told apart with the 87-base-pair reads, so those segments were excluded. Linkage disequilibrium might explain the correlated functional status among segregating V segments, but an unknown experimental factor could not be excluded. The sequencing pipeline was judged likely to have produced a cluster of highly shared sequence variants as a technical artifact. According to a later analysis, most CMV-associated TCR beta chains appeared to be HLA-restricted, and the HLA associations seemed to be driven largely by CMV exposure.

In the case of this clone: What antigen it recognizes has not been identified. No per-base quality is available; no much larger clone lies one base away.

Libraries were prepared through the immunoSEQ multiplex PCR assay. A mixture of 60 forward primers for TCR Vbeta segments and 13 reverse primers for TCR Jbeta segments was used in the multiplex PCR. The CDR3 region of rearranged TCR beta genes was amplified from genomic DNA by a multiplex PCR assay. Amplified TCR beta libraries were sequenced as 87-base-pair reads on the Illumina HiSeq System. Concerning the study's data processing: A later analysis counted 75 million to 100 million unique TCR beta chains across the 500 to 850 repertoires, and roughly 9.9 million of these chains were shared by at least two donors. Raw reads were error-corrected and collapsed into unique sequences with a nearest-neighbor algorithm that merged closely related sequences to remove PCR and sequencing errors. V, D and J gene segments were assigned by aligning CDR3 sequences to IMGT reference sequences. For a sequence to be retained, at least a six-nucleotide match to both a V gene segment and a J gene segment was required. Rearrangements were classified as productive when the CDR3 lacked stop codons and remained in frame with V and J, and all other rearrangements were classified as non-productive. CDR3 was defined by IMGT convention, running from the second conserved V-encoded cysteine to the conserved J-encoded phenylalanine. Sequences without an unambiguous match to a single V gene segment were excluded from the earlier analysis of about 640 of the donors. An earlier analysis of about 590 of the donors classified V segments as functional when productive rearrangements were above 56.7% and as segregating when the standard deviation between donors was above 5%. A statistical classification framework was built for diagnosing cytomegalovirus status from the catalog of TCR beta chain sequences. In a later analysis, TCR nucleotide sequences were compared against IMGT/GENE-DB human TR gene sequences so that V and J genes could be assigned. In a later analysis, CDR3 sequences and most-parsimonious VDJ recombination scenarios were assigned using the TCRdist pipeline. In a later analysis, each TCR beta chain was defined by its CDR3 amino acid sequence together with its V-gene family, and reads without a unique V-gene family were excluded. To address suspected cross-contamination and a sequencing artifact, a later analysis removed 550 to 750 highly shared, low-generation-probability nucleotide sequences. In a later analysis, a clonal expansion index was calculated for each public chain from normalized within-repertoire ranks of inferred template counts. Generation probabilities in a later analysis came from a VDJ recombination model fitted to out-of-frame rearrangements, and those results were checked against IGoR. In a later analysis, TCR-TCR, TCR-HLA and TCR-CMV co-occurrence was scored with hypergeometric tests, and a repertoire-size bias correction was applied to TCR pairs. False discovery rates were estimated in a later analysis by permuting HLA or CMV assignments 20 times. A later analysis grouped co-occurring TCRs with DBSCAN, adding TCRdist sequence similarity when clustering within HLA-allele-positive subsets. For co-occurrence clustering, repertoires with fewer than 30,000 or more than 120,000 public chains were excluded, along with a handful of repertoires with anomalous nucleotide sharing. TCRdb provides this immuneACCESS table in a form limited to in-frame rearrangements. Some clones are lacking; in checked studies, under half of them reflect an unresolved V gene, and why the rest are absent is not known. Clone size and the V and J calls come from that table; the DNA yielded D and trimming. The sample yields some 84,000 clones; over 75% were counted once. The ten largest make up roughly 2% of the sample.

The cohort comprised around 690 healthy bone marrow donors. At the time of sampling, all cohort members were nominally healthy, though unrecorded immune exposures were likely present. The donor tested CMV seronegative, placing the donor among the 350 or so seronegative members of the cohort. A peripheral blood sample was collected from each donor, and TCR beta sequencing was performed on peripheral blood mononuclear cells. The Qiagen DNeasy Blood Extraction Kit was used to extract genomic DNA from the blood cell samples. Compared with germline, V lacks 1 base and J lacks 7 bases; bases without a gene match: 8. The CDR3 starts with the cysteine, ends with the phenylalanine, and has 16 residues. Only CDR3 DNA remains: 48 bases, in frame from the first base. CDR1 and CDR2, per the germline V gene, are SGHVS and FQNEAQ.

Sequencing was performed on PBMCs. Rearrangement joined TRBV7-8 to TRBJ2-1; TRBD2 fits 9 bases in the junction. The clonotype originates from a boy younger than 18 in good health and CMV-seronegative. The CDR3 amino acid sequence is: CASSLVVAGGANEQFF. The DNA sequence is given as TGTGCCAGCAGCTTAGTGGTGGCGGGAGGGGCGAATGAGCAGTTCTTC. With the portions outside the CDR3 filled from the reference TRBV7-8 and TRBJ2-1 genes, the complete variable region becomes GAGVSQSPRYKVAKRGQDVALRCDPISGHVSLFWYQQALGQGPEFLTYFQNEAQLDKSGLPSDRFFAERPEGSVSTLKIQRTQQEDSAVYLCASSLVVAGGANEQFFGPGTRLTVL.